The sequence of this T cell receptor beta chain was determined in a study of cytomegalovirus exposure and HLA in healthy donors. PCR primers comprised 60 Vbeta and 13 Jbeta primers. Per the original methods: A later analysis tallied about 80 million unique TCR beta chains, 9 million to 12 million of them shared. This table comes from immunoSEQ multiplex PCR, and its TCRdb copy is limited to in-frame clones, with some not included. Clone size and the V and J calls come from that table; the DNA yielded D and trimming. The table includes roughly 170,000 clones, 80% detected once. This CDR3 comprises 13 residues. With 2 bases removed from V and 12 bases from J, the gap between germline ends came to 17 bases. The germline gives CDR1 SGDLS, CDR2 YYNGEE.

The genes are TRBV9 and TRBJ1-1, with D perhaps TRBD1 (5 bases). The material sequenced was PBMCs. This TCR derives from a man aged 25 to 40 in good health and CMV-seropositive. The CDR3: CASSVGREGRTFF. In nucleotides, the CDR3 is TGTGCCAGCAGCGTGGGCAGGGAAGGTAGGACTTTCTTT.